This T cell receptor (beta chain) was documented in a study of beta chain features in type 1 diabetes (dated by TCRdb to between 2018 and 2020). Background on the whole study: Mean age, gender distribution, total cell number and subset yield did not differ between patients and healthy donors. A total of over 95,000,000 sorted cells were examined across all samples, and RNA yield correlated strongly with the number of cells per subset. The study compared TCRB repertoires of sorted circulating CD4+ T cell subsets between recently diagnosed type 1 diabetes patients and matched healthy donors. Regulatory and stem cell-like memory subsets were obtained from only 8 patients and roughly eight healthy donors, while naive and central memory subsets were obtained from all 30 or so donors.

For CDR1 and CDR2, the germline V gene lists SNHLY and FYNNEI. The CDR3 goes from the cysteine to the phenylalanine over 13 residues. Only CDR3 DNA is held: 39 bases, read in frame from base 1. V was cut back by 8 bases and J by 11 bases, leaving a gap of 16 bases between them. Each donor gave one peripheral blood draw, around 100 mL on average, collected into heparinised tubes. A BD FACSAria II was used to sort naive, central memory, regulatory and stem cell-like memory CD4+ T cells with a panel that included CD45RO, CCR7, CD25, CD127, CD95 and CD27. Every sorted population had a purity above 95%. PBMCs were isolated right away by Lymphoprep density gradient centrifugation and were stained directly, without culture. Samples were stained and sorted in pairs, with one healthy donor and one patient per experiment, so that batch effects were minimized. For this clone: The antigen it recognizes is unknown. One base away there is no much larger clone; base qualities are not given.

All of the isolated RNA was reverse transcribed with the High Capacity cDNA Reverse Transcription Kit, so expressed TCRB transcripts were sequenced. Naive, central memory and regulatory T cell samples underwent deep immunoSEQ sequencing, averaging around 3.7 million total reads per sample. Sorted cells were lysed in RLT buffer, and RNA was extracted using DNase-treated RNeasy Micro or Mini kits according to cell number. Each cell subset was processed separately to prevent cross-contamination, with patient and healthy donor samples processed together. The immunoSEQ multiplex PCR was used to amplify TCRB sequences from cDNA, yielding 87-bp fragments that span the CDR3 region. Sequencing of the amplicons was done on the Illumina HiSeq platform. Per the original workflow: PCR bias was computationally corrected using synthetic template baselines, reads within Hamming distance 2 were collapsed, and singletons that could not be merged were discarded. Reads were aligned against IMGT so that V, D and J genes, CDR3 length and insertions or deletions at six rearrangement sites could be assigned. Within each subset, clonotype counts were normalized to the number of sorted cells before true diversity and Gini coefficients were calculated with the tcR R package. The overlap coefficient, calculated on TCRB nucleotide sequences, was used to measure repertoire sharing. Imported from immuneACCESS, the table was reduced by TCRdb to in-frame sequences with V and J called. These copies leave out some clones; in studies compared against another copy, an unresolved V gene accounts for under half, and the cause of the remainder is not known. V, J and clone size are taken as reported in that table, and D and trimming were inferred from the DNA itself. For this sample there are 160,000 or so clones; roughly 9.1% appear just once. 2% to 2.5% of the sample lies in the top ten.

What the authors observed across the whole study: Because cDNA rather than genomic DNA was sequenced, highly expressing activated cells could have been over-represented, although no difference in activation and CD3 levels was found between groups. At VDJ recombination sites, type 1 diabetes patients had fewer insertions and more deleted nucleotides, which implies abnormalities in thymic rearrangement. Shorter templates might have been favored by PCR, but patient and control samples were amplified and corrected together, so both groups would have been affected equally by any skew. Because small numbers of individuals were included in the HLA sub-analyses, any influence of HLA type on TCRB rearrangement was left unresolved. In all four CD4+ subsets, TCRB CDR3 length was moderately but significantly shorter in type 1 diabetes patients. Naive, central memory and regulatory TCRB repertoires appeared to be more similar among patients than among healthy donors.

Recombination connected TRBV2 to TRBJ1-6; the D gene is perhaps TRBD1, on 5 matching bases. The clonotype originates from a woman under 30 in good health. Sequenced sample: central memory CD4+ T cells from blood. Read as DNA, the sequence is TGTGCCAGCGGACCGGGACTAGTCCCACCCCTCCACTTT. Translated, it reads CASGPGLVPPLHF.